The sequence of this TCR beta chain was determined in a study of blood T cell repertoires in COVID-19. Study summary: Material from acute and convalescent COVID-19 was sourced from the United States, Italy and Spain.

Original analysis: Amplified reference gene primers provided the basis for estimating nucleated cell counts. The data were produced by immunoSEQ multiplex PCR, yet TCRdb's version contains in-frame clones alone and is incomplete. That table furnishes V, J and clone size, whereas the DNA furnished D and trimming. The table has about 80,000 clones, 80% to 90% seen once; the top ten hold approximately 4.4%. Germline loops: CDR1 LNHDA, CDR2 SQIVND (reference sequence). Deletions cut 3 bases from V and 4 bases from J, with 14 bases between. The CDR3 runs to 15 residues. The source is a woman over 75 with acute or convalescent COVID-19. This sequence joins TRBV19 and TRBJ2-3; D gene ambiguous. The material sequenced was peripheral blood. The CDR3 spells CASSIASLSADTQYF. For the CDR3, the DNA is TGTGCCAGTAGTATCGCCTCCTTGAGCGCAGATACGCAGTATTTT.